This T cell receptor (beta chain) was retrieved from a study of CD8+CD57+ T cells in acquired aplastic anemia. About the study: An average of roughly 3.2 ug of DNA was obtained from sorted CD4+ and CD8+ cells. General study findings and limits: Shared by patients and controls, almost 30 CD8+ CDR3s were abundant in patients.

For sequencing, patients were chosen who had shown expansion of CD8+CD57+ cells by flow cytometry. Patients uniformly had severe acquired aplastic anemia. Untreated patients provided the blood samples, with no therapy given before sampling. To note about this clonotype: Its antigen remains unidentified.

CDR1 SGHNT and CDR2 YENEEA come from the germline V gene. The CDR3 runs 13 residues. V was trimmed by 5 bases and J by 4 bases, leaving 12 bases between them. The use of genomic DNA as template underpinned the TCR beta VDJ and CDR3 profiling. TCRdb re-called the reads through MiXCR, storing one row per CDR3 protein. This table has around 170,000 distinct CDR3 sequences, roughly half appearing once. The chain carries TRBV11-3 and TRBJ2-7, with TRBD1 as a possible D gene (6 bases). Source material: sorted CD4+, CD8+, or CD8+CD57+ T cells (not recorded which) from PBMCs. The receptor was derived from a human donor with aplastic anemia. CDR3 coding DNA: TGTGCCAGCAGCATCCTACAGGGTTACGAGCAGTACTTC. As protein: CASSILQGYEQYF.